Listed below are T cell receptor beta chains from one sample, sequenced in a study of monozygotic twins with inflammatory bowel disease. TCRdb re-called the 5' RACE reads; one entry per CDR3 protein, DNA not given. Its table lists fewer than 450,000 distinct CDR3 sequences. Sequenced: blood. These receptor sequences come from a human donor with ulcerative colitis or Crohn's disease, or a healthy co-twin of an affected twin (not recorded which). Both conserved end residues are part of each CDR3.

j_call v_call cdr3_aa
TRBJ1-5 TRBV5-1 CASSLQGVGDQPQHF
TRBJ2-7 TRBV7-8 CASRRGTGGFYEQYF
TRBJ2-1 TRBV7-2 CASSPTGTGYNEQFF
TRBJ2-3 TRBV2 CASSARRGTSGADTQYF
TRBJ2-7 TRBV18 CASSPPSRGEQYF
TRBJ2-2 TRBV18 CASSHREMNTGELFF
TRBJ2-7 TRBV6-2/TRBV6-3 CASSYSGTGGYEQYF
TRBJ2-3 TRBV20-1 CSADGRDRGTDTQYF
TRBJ2-7 TRBV19 CASSRSGDTYEQYF
TRBJ2-5 TRBV15 CATSGPTGRETQYF
TRBJ1-5 TRBV12-3/TRBV12-4 CASSLTGRNQPQHF
TRBJ2-7 TRBV18 CASSPQGNYEQYF
TRBJ1-3 TRBV5-1 CASSYGQDSGNTIYF
TRBJ2-7 TRBV6-5 CASSSTGTPTKQYF
TRBJ1-1 TRBV9 CASSPRTRDTEAFF
TRBJ2-7 TRBV7-2 CASSISSTYEQYF
TRBJ2-1 TRBV10-3 CAIRPTSRRPYNEQFF
TRBJ2-1 TRBV5-1 CASSLLSSGDNEQFF
TRBJ2-7 TRBV11-2 CASSSPGRSGKF
TRBJ2-5 TRBV20-1 CSARARGPETQYF
TRBJ2-2 TRBV4-3 CASSPLTGGDTGELFF
TRBJ2-1 TRBV5-1 CASKGLAQNNEQFF
TRBJ1-5 TRBV12-3/TRBV12-4 CASSSLLAGTYQPQHF
TRBJ2-2 TRBV5-1 CASSSKGTGSPGELFF
TRBJ2-5 TRBV12-3/TRBV12-4 CASSGRVRIGGETQYF
TRBJ2-5 TRBV21-1 CASSTSWDSKETQYF
TRBJ2-3 TRBV10-3 CAISVTDLDGAQYF
TRBJ2-1 TRBV24-1 CATSDLGQGSYNEQFF
TRBJ1-5 TRBV6-2/TRBV6-3 CASSYREGNQPQHF
TRBJ1-3 TRBV5-1 CASSLGRNRVHF
TRBJ2-3 TRBV5-1 CASGFSGSTDTQYF
TRBJ2-7 TRBV20-1 CSAAQFGGPYEQYF
TRBJ1-1 TRBV28 CASSRRGANTEAFF
TRBJ2-7 TRBV6-2/TRBV6-3 CASSYFASSTYEQYF
TRBJ1-6 TRBV5-4 CASSENRQGAAPLHF